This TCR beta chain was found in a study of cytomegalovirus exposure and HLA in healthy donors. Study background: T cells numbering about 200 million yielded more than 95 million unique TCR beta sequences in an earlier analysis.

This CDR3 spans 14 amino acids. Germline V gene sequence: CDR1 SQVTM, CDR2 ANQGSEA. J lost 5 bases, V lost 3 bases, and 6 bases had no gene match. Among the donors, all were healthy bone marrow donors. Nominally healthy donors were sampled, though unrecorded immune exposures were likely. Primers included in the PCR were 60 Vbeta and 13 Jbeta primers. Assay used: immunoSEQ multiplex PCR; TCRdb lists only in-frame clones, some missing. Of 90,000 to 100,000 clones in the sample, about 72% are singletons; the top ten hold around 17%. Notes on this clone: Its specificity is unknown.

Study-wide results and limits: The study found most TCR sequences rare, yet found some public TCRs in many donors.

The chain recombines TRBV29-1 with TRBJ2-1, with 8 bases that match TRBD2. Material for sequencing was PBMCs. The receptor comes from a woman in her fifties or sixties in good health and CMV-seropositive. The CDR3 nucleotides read TGCAGCGTTGATCCAGCGGGGGTCCACAATGAGCAGTTCTTC. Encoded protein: CSVDPAGVHNEQFF.